A selection of T cell receptor beta chains follows, all from one sample in a study of T-cell reconstitution after alpha-beta-depleted transplantation in children. Each CDR3 protein is one row after TCRdb ran MiXCR on the PCR reads. The table lists 200,000 to 250,000 distinct CDR3 sequences, 8.2% of them singletons. Sample: PBMCs, mostly from graft donor cells, taken 180 days after TCRalphabeta/CD19-depleted stem cell transplant. The receptors originated from a male patient between 5 and 17 years old who had a stem cell transplant for acute lymphoblastic leukemia, so the T cells may come from the graft donor. Each CDR3 is given with its conserved first and last residue. The D gene is left open where the match is weak. Rows give clone size only sometimes, using once, few, many, or a class for an expanded clone.

D gene: .; V gene: TRBV5-1; clone size: many; J gene: TRBJ2-1; CDR3 DNA: TGCGCCAGCAGCTTGGATTCTGTAAGCTCCTACAATGAGCAGTTCTTC; CDR3 protein: CASSLDSVSSYNEQFF
D gene: .; V gene: TRBV29-1; clone size: many; J gene: TRBJ2-1; CDR3 DNA: TGCAGCGTTGCCCCGTCTTACTCCTACAATGAGCAGTTCTTC; CDR3 protein: CSVAPSYSYNEQFF
D gene: .; V gene: TRBV2; clone size: many; J gene: TRBJ2-2; CDR3 DNA: TGTGCCAGCAGTTTGACCCACACCGGGGAGCTGTTTTTT; CDR3 protein: CASSLTHTGELFF
D gene: TRBD1; V gene: TRBV11-2; clone size: many; J gene: TRBJ1-6; CDR3 DNA: TGTGCCAGCAGCCCGAAACAGGGGCGTTCTTCACCCCTCCACTTT; CDR3 protein: CASSPKQGRSSPLHF
D gene: TRBD2; V gene: TRBV20-1; clone size: many; J gene: TRBJ2-3; CDR3 DNA: TGCAGTGCTAGCATGCGGGGGGGCAGCACAGATACGCAGTATTTT; CDR3 protein: CSASMRGGSTDTQYF
D gene: .; V gene: TRBV12-3/TRBV12-4; clone size: many; J gene: TRBJ2-7; CDR3 DNA: TGTGCCAGCACCCCCCCGGGGCTCCCCCAGCAGTACTTC; CDR3 protein: CASTPPGLPQQYF
D gene: TRBD1; V gene: TRBV20-1; clone size: many; J gene: TRBJ1-4; CDR3 DNA: TGCAGTGCTAGAAAGGACAGGGGATTTGAAAAACTGTTTTTT; CDR3 protein: CSARKDRGFEKLFF
D gene: .; V gene: TRBV2; clone size: once; J gene: TRBJ1-1; CDR3 DNA: TGTGCCAGCAGCGGGTGGACTGAAGCTTTCTTT; CDR3 protein: CASSGWTEAFF
D gene: .; V gene: TRBV19; clone size: .; J gene: TRBJ2-2; CDR3 DNA: TGTGCCAGTAGTGGCACTTCGAACACCGGGGAGCTGTTTTTT; CDR3 protein: CASSGTSNTGELFF
D gene: TRBD2; V gene: TRBV5-1; clone size: many; J gene: TRBJ2-2; CDR3 DNA: TGCGCCAGCAGCGTCTTAGCGGGGGCCGGCACCGGGGAGCTGTTTTTT; CDR3 protein: CASSVLAGAGTGELFF
D gene: .; V gene: TRBV29-1; clone size: many; J gene: TRBJ1-6; CDR3 DNA: TGCAGCGTTCGAGAGGATAATTCACCCCTCCACTTT; CDR3 protein: CSVREDNSPLHF
D gene: .; V gene: TRBV19; clone size: few; J gene: TRBJ2-7; CDR3 DNA: TGTGCCAGTAGTATGGTCTTAACCTACGAGCAGTACTTC; CDR3 protein: CASSMVLTYEQYF
D gene: TRBD1; V gene: TRBV19; clone size: .; J gene: TRBJ2-2; CDR3 DNA: TGTGCCAGTACCGGACAGGGGGTCGGGGAGCTGTTTTTT; CDR3 protein: CASTGQGVGELFF
D gene: .; V gene: TRBV2; clone size: few; J gene: TRBJ2-2; CDR3 DNA: TGTGCCAGCAGTTACAGGGTCCGGACCGGGGAGCTGTTTTTT; CDR3 protein: CASSYRVRTGELFF
D gene: .; V gene: TRBV3-1; clone size: many; J gene: TRBJ2-7; CDR3 DNA: TGTGCCAGCAGCCCCCCGGATGCTTACGAGCAGTACTTC; CDR3 protein: CASSPPDAYEQYF
D gene: .; V gene: TRBV20-1; clone size: many; J gene: TRBJ2-7; CDR3 DNA: TGCAGTGCTAGCCCCCCCCGGGGCGTTTATTCGGACGAGCAGTACTTC; CDR3 protein: CSASPPRGVYSDEQYF
D gene: .; V gene: TRBV3-1; clone size: once; J gene: TRBJ2-3; CDR3 DNA: TGTACCCTCAGTCCCCCAGGTCGGAGGGGTTACACAGATACGCAGTATTTT; CDR3 protein: CTLSPPGRRGYTDTQYF
D gene: .; V gene: TRBV11-3; clone size: medium-sized; J gene: TRBJ2-1; CDR3 DNA: TGTGCCAGCAGCTCATACGAAGGCTACAATGAGCAGTTCTTC; CDR3 protein: CASSSYEGYNEQFF
D gene: TRBD2; V gene: TRBV11-3; clone size: many; J gene: TRBJ2-3; CDR3 DNA: TGTGCCAGCAGCCTAGGACTAGCGGAAACAGATACGCAGTATTTT; CDR3 protein: CASSLGLAETDTQYF
D gene: .; V gene: TRBV12-3/TRBV12-4; clone size: many; J gene: TRBJ1-2; CDR3 DNA: TGTGCCAGCAGTCCGGGGCGGGAGGAGATCGCCTATGGCTACACCTTC; CDR3 protein: CASSPGREEIAYGYTF
D gene: .; V gene: TRBV7-9; clone size: many; J gene: TRBJ1-1; CDR3 DNA: TGTGCCAGCAGAGCAGGGCACACGGGGACTGAAGCTTTCTTT; CDR3 protein: CASRAGHTGTEAFF
D gene: .; V gene: TRBV7-9; clone size: .; J gene: TRBJ2-1; CDR3 DNA: TGTGCCAGCAGCCCGGTGGACAGCTACAATGAGCAGTTCTTC; CDR3 protein: CASSPVDSYNEQFF
D gene: .; V gene: TRBV7-2; clone size: .; J gene: TRBJ1-2; CDR3 DNA: TGTGCCAGCAGCTTAGCGCTAAGAGGGCAGGGTTACACCTTC; CDR3 protein: CASSLALRGQGYTF
D gene: .; V gene: TRBV27; clone size: many; J gene: TRBJ2-1; CDR3 DNA: TGTGCCAGCAGTTACAGGGCCGGGTTCAATGAGCAGTTCTTC; CDR3 protein: CASSYRAGFNEQFF
D gene: TRBD2; V gene: TRBV12-3/TRBV12-4; clone size: few; J gene: TRBJ2-3; CDR3 DNA: TGTGCCAGCAGTTTAGCCTCTAGCGGGGTGTCTCGGGCAGATACGCAGTATTTT; CDR3 protein: CASSLASSGVSRADTQYF
D gene: .; V gene: TRBV5-1; clone size: many; J gene: TRBJ1-2; CDR3 DNA: TGCGCCAGCAGCCCCACCGGAGTTGAGGTCTACACCTTC; CDR3 protein: CASSPTGVEVYTF
D gene: .; V gene: TRBV20-1; clone size: many; J gene: TRBJ2-1; CDR3 DNA: TGCAGTGCGGTACGCTCCTACAATGAGCAGTTCTTC; CDR3 protein: CSAVRSYNEQFF
D gene: TRBD1; V gene: TRBV12-3/TRBV12-4; clone size: few; J gene: TRBJ2-2; CDR3 DNA: TGTGCCAGCAGTTTTCAGGGGGCGCGTAGGAACACCGGGGAGCTGTTTTTT; CDR3 protein: CASSFQGARRNTGELFF
D gene: .; V gene: TRBV11-1; clone size: many; J gene: TRBJ1-1; CDR3 DNA: TGTGCCAGCAGCTTAAACCCCCAAGGGTGGGCCCAGAACACTGAAGCTTTCTTT; CDR3 protein: CASSLNPQGWAQNTEAFF
D gene: .; V gene: TRBV4-1; clone size: many; J gene: TRBJ1-2; CDR3 DNA: TGCGCCAGCAGCCAAATAGACGGGACTAACTATGGCTACACCTTC; CDR3 protein: CASSQIDGTNYGYTF
D gene: .; V gene: TRBV20-1; clone size: many; J gene: TRBJ1-5; CDR3 DNA: TGCAGTGCTAGGGAACCCGGCAATCAGCCCCAGCATTTT; CDR3 protein: CSAREPGNQPQHF
D gene: TRBD1; V gene: TRBV12-3/TRBV12-4; clone size: many; J gene: TRBJ1-1; CDR3 DNA: TGTGCCAGCAGTTTAGCGGGACAGGGTGGAACTGAAGCTTTCTTT; CDR3 protein: CASSLAGQGGTEAFF
D gene: TRBD1; V gene: TRBV7-2; clone size: many; J gene: TRBJ2-2; CDR3 DNA: TGTGCCAGCAGCTTAGCCAGGACAGGGGGCGAACTGAACACCGGGGAGCTGTTTTTT; CDR3 protein: CASSLARTGGELNTGELFF
D gene: .; V gene: TRBV5-1; clone size: many; J gene: TRBJ2-6; CDR3 DNA: TGCGCCAGCAGACTTGGAGACTCTGGGGCCAACGTCCTGACTTTC; CDR3 protein: CASRLGDSGANVLTF
D gene: TRBD1; V gene: TRBV7-9; clone size: .; J gene: TRBJ2-4; CDR3 DNA: TGTGCCAGCAGCCCCCAGGGGGCGTTGGCCAAAAACATTCAGTACTTC; CDR3 protein: CASSPQGALAKNIQYF
D gene: .; V gene: TRBV7-9; clone size: many; J gene: TRBJ2-2; CDR3 DNA: TGTGCCAGCAGCTTACGAGTTCCCGGGGAGCTGTTTTTT; CDR3 protein: CASSLRVPGELFF
D gene: .; V gene: TRBV28; clone size: many; J gene: TRBJ2-5; CDR3 DNA: TGTGCCAGCAGTTTTGGTAGCGGAGGCCCACTTGGAACCCAGTACTTC; CDR3 protein: CASSFGSGGPLGTQYF
D gene: .; V gene: TRBV5-1; clone size: many; J gene: TRBJ1-1; CDR3 DNA: TGCGCCAGCAGCTTTGAACCGAGCACTGAAGCTTTCTTT; CDR3 protein: CASSFEPSTEAFF
D gene: .; V gene: TRBV18; clone size: many; J gene: TRBJ1-3; CDR3 DNA: TGTGCCAGCTCAACGAGGCTGGCGACTGGAAACACCATATATTTT; CDR3 protein: CASSTRLATGNTIYF
D gene: .; V gene: TRBV7-2; clone size: many; J gene: TRBJ2-4; CDR3 DNA: TGTGCCAGCAGCTTAGTTTCCCTAGCCAAAAACATTCAGTACTTC; CDR3 protein: CASSLVSLAKNIQYF
D gene: TRBD2; V gene: TRBV4-3; clone size: few; J gene: TRBJ2-3; CDR3 DNA: TGCGCCAGCAGCCAATCCCGAGGGACTATAACCACAGATACGCAGTATTTT; CDR3 protein: CASSQSRGTITTDTQYF
D gene: .; V gene: TRBV18; clone size: many; J gene: TRBJ2-1; CDR3 DNA: TGTGCCAGCTCACCCATTGGCGAGGAACATGAGCAGTTCTTC; CDR3 protein: CASSPIGEEHEQFF
D gene: .; V gene: TRBV5-5; clone size: many; J gene: TRBJ1-5; CDR3 DNA: TGTGCCAGCAGTCTTATGGGGGGTGTACAGCCCCAGCATTTT; CDR3 protein: CASSLMGGVQPQHF
D gene: TRBD1; V gene: TRBV5-4; clone size: many; J gene: TRBJ1-6; CDR3 DNA: TGTGCCAGCAGCACAGGGACAGCCTATAATTCACCCCTCCACTTT; CDR3 protein: CASSTGTAYNSPLHF
D gene: .; V gene: TRBV6-2/TRBV6-3; clone size: .; J gene: TRBJ1-5; CDR3 DNA: TGTGCCAGCAGTTTAGACGGGTTCAATCAGCCCCAGCATTTT; CDR3 protein: CASSLDGFNQPQHF
D gene: .; V gene: TRBV20-1; clone size: many; J gene: TRBJ1-3; CDR3 DNA: TGCAGTGCTAGAGATCTTGGAAACACCATATATTTT; CDR3 protein: CSARDLGNTIYF
D gene: TRBD1; V gene: TRBV6-5; clone size: many; J gene: TRBJ1-5; CDR3 DNA: TGTGCCAGCAGCCTATCGGACAGGACTCAGCCCCAGCATTTT; CDR3 protein: CASSLSDRTQPQHF
D gene: .; V gene: TRBV19; clone size: many; J gene: TRBJ1-1; CDR3 DNA: TGTGCCAGTAGTATGGGAAGACAAACGAACACTGAAGCTTTCTTT; CDR3 protein: CASSMGRQTNTEAFF
D gene: .; V gene: TRBV29-1; clone size: many; J gene: TRBJ2-7; CDR3 DNA: TGCAGCGTTGAAAGGACGGATAGCTCCTACGAGCAGTACTTC; CDR3 protein: CSVERTDSSYEQYF
D gene: .; V gene: TRBV18; clone size: .; J gene: TRBJ1-5; CDR3 DNA: TGTGCCAGCTCACCCGGCGAGGTTCAGCCCCAGCATTTT; CDR3 protein: CASSPGEVQPQHF
D gene: TRBD1; V gene: TRBV28; clone size: many; J gene: TRBJ1-6; CDR3 DNA: TGTGCCAGCAGCTCCGGGACAGGGATCTATAATTCACCCCTCCACTTT; CDR3 protein: CASSSGTGIYNSPLHF
D gene: TRBD2; V gene: TRBV7-9; clone size: .; J gene: TRBJ2-7; CDR3 DNA: TGTGCCAGCAGCTCCGGCGGGAGATCGGGGGAGCAGTACTTC; CDR3 protein: CASSSGGRSGEQYF
D gene: .; V gene: TRBV27; clone size: many; J gene: TRBJ1-6; CDR3 DNA: TGTGCCAGCAGTTTCGGTGACCGCTGGAATTCACCCCTCCACTTT; CDR3 protein: CASSFGDRWNSPLHF
D gene: .; V gene: TRBV5-4; clone size: .; J gene: TRBJ2-2; CDR3 DNA: TGTGCCAGCAGCTTGGCGAGGGTTAACACCGGGGAGCTGTTTTTT; CDR3 protein: CASSLARVNTGELFF
D gene: .; V gene: TRBV14; clone size: many; J gene: TRBJ1-3; CDR3 DNA: TGTGCCAGCAGCCAAGAGGGGATGACAGTCTCTGGAAACACCATATATTTT; CDR3 protein: CASSQEGMTVSGNTIYF